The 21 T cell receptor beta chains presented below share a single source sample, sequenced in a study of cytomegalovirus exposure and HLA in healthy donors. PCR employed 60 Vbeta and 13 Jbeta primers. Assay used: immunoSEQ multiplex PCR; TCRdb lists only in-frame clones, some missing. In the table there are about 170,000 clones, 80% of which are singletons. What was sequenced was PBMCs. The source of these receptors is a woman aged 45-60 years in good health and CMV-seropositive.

CDR3 nucleotides: TGCGCCAGCAGCTTGGCCCCCGGGACAGGGTCCTACGAGCAGTACTTC. The encoded protein is CASSLAPGTGSYEQYF. The gene calls are TRBV5-1 and TRBJ2-7; 9 nucleotides match TRBD1. The CDR3 has 16 residues. Germline V gives CDR1 SGHRS, CDR2 YFSETQ. With V trimmed by 0 bases and J by 1 base, 5 bases remained unmatched.

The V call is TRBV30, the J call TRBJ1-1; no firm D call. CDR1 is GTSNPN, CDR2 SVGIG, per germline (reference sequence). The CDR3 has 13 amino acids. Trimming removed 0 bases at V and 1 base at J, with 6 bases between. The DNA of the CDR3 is TGTGCCTGGAGTGTAACAGCGAACACTGAAGCTTTCTTT. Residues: CAWSVTANTEAFF.

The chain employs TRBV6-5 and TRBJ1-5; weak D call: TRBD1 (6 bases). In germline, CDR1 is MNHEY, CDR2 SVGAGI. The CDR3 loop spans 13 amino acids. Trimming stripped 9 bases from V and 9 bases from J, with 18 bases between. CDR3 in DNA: TGTGCCAGTTCTTCGACAGGCGGGCGGCCCCAGCATTTT. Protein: CASSSTGGRPQHF.

CDR3 nucleotide sequence: TGTGCCAGCAGCTCCGGACTAGCGGGAGAGGCGGATACGCAGTATTTT. It specifies CASSSGLAGEADTQYF. The rearrangement links TRBV7-3 to TRBJ2-3, with 13 nucleotides matching TRBD2. Germline CDR1 reads SGHTA; CDR2 reads FQGTGA. V was pared by 4 bases and J by 6 bases, with 7 bases of the junction left unmatched. The CDR3 runs 16 residues. Filled out from reference TRBV7-3 and TRBJ2-3, the complete variable domain reads GAGVSQTPSNKVTEKGKYVELRCDPISGHTALYWYRQSLGQGPEFLIYFQGTGAADDSGLPNDRFFAVRPEGSVSTLKIQRTERGDSAVYLCASSSGLAGEADTQYFGPGTRLTVL.

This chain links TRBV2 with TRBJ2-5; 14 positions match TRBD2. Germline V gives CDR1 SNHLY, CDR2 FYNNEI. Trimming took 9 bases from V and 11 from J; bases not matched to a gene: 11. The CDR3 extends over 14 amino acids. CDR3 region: CARTRLAGGQVQYF. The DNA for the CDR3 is TGTGCCAGAACCCGACTAGCGGGAGGGCAGGTTCAGTACTTC.

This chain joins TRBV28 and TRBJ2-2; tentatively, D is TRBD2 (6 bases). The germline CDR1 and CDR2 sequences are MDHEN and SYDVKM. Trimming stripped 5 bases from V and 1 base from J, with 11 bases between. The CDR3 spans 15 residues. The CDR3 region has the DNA TGTGCCAGCAGTCCCCCGGGGGTGAACACCGGGGAGCTGTTTTTT. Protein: CASSPPGVNTGELFF. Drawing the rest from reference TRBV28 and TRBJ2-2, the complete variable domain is DVKVTQSSRYLVKRTGEKVFLECVQDMDHENMFWYRQDPGLGLRLIYFSYDVKMKEKGDIPEGYSVSREKKERFSLILESASTNQTSMYLCASSPPGVNTGELFFGEGSRLTVL.

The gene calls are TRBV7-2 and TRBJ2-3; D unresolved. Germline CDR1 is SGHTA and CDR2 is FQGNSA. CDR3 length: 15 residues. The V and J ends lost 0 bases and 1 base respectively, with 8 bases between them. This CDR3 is CASSLARRRTDTQYF. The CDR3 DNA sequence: TGTGCCAGCAGCTTAGCGCGGCGGCGCACAGATACGCAGTATTTT.

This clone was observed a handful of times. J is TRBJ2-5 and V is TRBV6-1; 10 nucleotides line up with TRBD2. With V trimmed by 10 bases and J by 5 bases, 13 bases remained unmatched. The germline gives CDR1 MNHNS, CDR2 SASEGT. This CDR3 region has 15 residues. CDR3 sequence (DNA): TGTGCCATCAGGCGAGCGGGGGGGCCTGGGGAGACCCAGTACTTC. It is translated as CAIRRAGGPGETQYF.

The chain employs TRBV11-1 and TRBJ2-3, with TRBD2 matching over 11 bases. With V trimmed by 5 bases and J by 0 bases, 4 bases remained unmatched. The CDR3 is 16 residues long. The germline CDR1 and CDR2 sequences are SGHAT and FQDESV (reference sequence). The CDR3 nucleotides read TGTGCCAGCAGCCCTGGGACTAGCGGTAGCACAGATACGCAGTATTTT. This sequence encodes CASSPGTSGSTDTQYF.

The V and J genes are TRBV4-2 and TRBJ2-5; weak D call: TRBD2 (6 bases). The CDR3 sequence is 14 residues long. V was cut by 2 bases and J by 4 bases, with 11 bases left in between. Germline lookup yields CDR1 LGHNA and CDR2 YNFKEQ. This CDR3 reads CASSQTPSVETQYF. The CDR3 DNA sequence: TGTGCCAGCAGCCAAACCCCTAGCGTAGAGACCCAGTACTTC.

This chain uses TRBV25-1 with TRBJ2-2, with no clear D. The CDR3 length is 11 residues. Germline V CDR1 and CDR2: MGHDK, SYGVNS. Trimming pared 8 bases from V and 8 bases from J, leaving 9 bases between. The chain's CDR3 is CASRVSGELFF. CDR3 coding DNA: TGTGCCAGCCGGGTATCGGGGGAGCTGTTTTTT.

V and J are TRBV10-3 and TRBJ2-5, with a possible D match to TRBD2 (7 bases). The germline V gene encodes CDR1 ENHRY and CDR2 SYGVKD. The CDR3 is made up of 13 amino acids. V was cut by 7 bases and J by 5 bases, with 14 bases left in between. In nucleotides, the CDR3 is TGTGCCATCAATGTCAGGGGAGGGGAGACCCAGTACTTC. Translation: CAINVRGGETQYF.

CDR3 region: CASSPPVGRISSYNEQFF. CDR3 DNA sequence: TGTGCCAGCTCACCACCGGTGGGGCGGATAAGCTCCTACAATGAGCAGTTCTTC. The rearrangement uses TRBV18 and TRBJ2-1, with a tentative D call TRBD1 (5 bases). The CDR3 extends over 18 amino acids. CDR1 is KGHSH, CDR2 LQKENI, per germline. V dropped 0 bases and J dropped 0 bases, with 15 bases sitting between them.

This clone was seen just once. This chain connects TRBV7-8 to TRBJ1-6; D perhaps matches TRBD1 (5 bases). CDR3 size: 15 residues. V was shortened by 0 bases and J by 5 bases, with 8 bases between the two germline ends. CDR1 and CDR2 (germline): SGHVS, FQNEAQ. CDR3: CASSLAGQNNSPLHF. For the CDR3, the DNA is TGTGCCAGCAGCTTAGCAGGACAAAATAATTCACCCCTCCACTTT.

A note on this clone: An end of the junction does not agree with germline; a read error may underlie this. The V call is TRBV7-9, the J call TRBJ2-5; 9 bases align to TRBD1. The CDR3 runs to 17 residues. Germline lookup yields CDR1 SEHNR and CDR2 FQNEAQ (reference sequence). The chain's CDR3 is CSSSPALRDRAIETQYF. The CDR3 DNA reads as TGTTCCAGCAGCCCCGCCTTGAGGGACAGGGCGATAGAGACCCAGTACTTC.

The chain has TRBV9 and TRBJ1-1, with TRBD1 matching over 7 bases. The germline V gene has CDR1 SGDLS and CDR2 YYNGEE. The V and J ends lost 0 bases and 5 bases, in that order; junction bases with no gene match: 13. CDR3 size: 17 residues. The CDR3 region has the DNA TGTGCCAGCAGCGTAGCTGGTCAGGGGGTCCTCGGGACTGAAGCTTTCTTT. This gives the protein CASSVAGQGVLGTEAFF.

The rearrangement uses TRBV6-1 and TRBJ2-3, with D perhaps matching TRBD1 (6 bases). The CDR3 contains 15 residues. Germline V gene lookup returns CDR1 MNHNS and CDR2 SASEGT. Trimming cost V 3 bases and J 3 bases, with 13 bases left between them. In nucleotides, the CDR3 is TGTGCCAGCAGTGAGTCCTGGACAGATACAGATACGCAGTATTTT. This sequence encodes CASSESWTDTDTQYF.

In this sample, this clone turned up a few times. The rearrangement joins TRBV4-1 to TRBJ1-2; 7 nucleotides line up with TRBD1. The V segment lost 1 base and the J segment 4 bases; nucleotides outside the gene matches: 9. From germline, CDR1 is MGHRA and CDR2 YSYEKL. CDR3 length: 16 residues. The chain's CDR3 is CASSQAIQGRFYGYTF. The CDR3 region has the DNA TGCGCCAGCAGCCAAGCAATACAGGGGAGGTTCTATGGCTACACCTTC.

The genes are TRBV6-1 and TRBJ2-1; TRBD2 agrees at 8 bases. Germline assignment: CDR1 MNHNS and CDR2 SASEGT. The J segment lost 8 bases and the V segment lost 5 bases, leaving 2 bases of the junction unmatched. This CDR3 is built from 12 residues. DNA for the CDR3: TGTGCCAGCAGTTTTAGCGGGGATGAGCAGTTCTTC. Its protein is CASSFSGDEQFF.

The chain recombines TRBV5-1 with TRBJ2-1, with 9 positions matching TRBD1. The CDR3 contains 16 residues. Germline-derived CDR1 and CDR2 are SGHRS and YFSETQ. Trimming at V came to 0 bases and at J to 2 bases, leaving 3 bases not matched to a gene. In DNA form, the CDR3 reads TGCGCCAGCAGCTTGGGCGGGACAGGGACCTACAATGAGCAGTTCTTC. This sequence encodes CASSLGGTGTYNEQFF.

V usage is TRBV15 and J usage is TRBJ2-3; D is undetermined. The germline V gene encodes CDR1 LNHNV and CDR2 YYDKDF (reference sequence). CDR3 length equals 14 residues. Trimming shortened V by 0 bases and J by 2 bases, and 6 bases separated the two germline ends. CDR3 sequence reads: CATSRDKATDTQYF. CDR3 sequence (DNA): TGTGCCACCAGCAGAGATAAAGCCACAGATACGCAGTATTTT.